The 19 T cell receptor beta chains below all came from one sample that was sequenced in a study of blood T cells in healthy people across ages. A second about 6 to 12 cycle PCR used barcoded and J-beta primers. MiXCR, applied by TCRdb to the 5' RACE reads, yields one record per CDR3 protein. This table holds 1,500,000 or so distinct CDR3 sequences, approximately 59% found once. The sample comprised blood. The source of these receptors is a man aged 18 to 35 in good health.

The CDR3 is CASSESPDNEQFF. CDR3 nucleotides: TGTGCCAGCAGTGAATCCCCCGACAATGAGCAGTTCTTC. J is TRBJ2-1 and V is TRBV2, with no clear D. With 2 bases removed from V and 5 bases from J, the gap between germline ends came to 7 bases. The length of the CDR3 is 13 residues. Germline V gives CDR1 SNHLY, CDR2 FYNNEI.

The chain is built from TRBV27 and TRBJ2-5, with 9 bases that match TRBD2. The assigned J gene may be wrong: the sequence end matches TRBJ2-7 better. The CDR3 is 14 amino acids. Germline V CDR1 and CDR2: MNHEY, SMNVEV (reference sequence). This chain's CDR3 is CASSGTAGGNEQYF. In DNA, the CDR3 is TGTGCCAGCAGTGGGACCGCGGGAGGGAACGAGCAGTACTTC.

The V gene is TRBV6-5, the J gene TRBJ2-5, with TRBD1 identical over 12 bases. Germline V gene data show CDR1 as MNHEY and CDR2 as SVGAGI. Unmatched junction bases numbered 7, after V lost 6 bases and J lost 5 bases. CDR3 length equals 15 residues. The DNA of the CDR3 is TGTGCCAGCAGGTCCGGGACAGGGGGCCGTGAGACCCAGTACTTC. Protein sequence: CASRSGTGGRETQYF.

V usage is TRBV20-1 and J usage is TRBJ2-3; D perhaps matches TRBD2 (6 bases). The V gene's germline CDR1 is DFQATT and CDR2 SNEGSKA (reference sequence). The V end lost 7 bases, the J end lost 6 bases, and 20 bases lay between the germline ends. CDR3 length: 14 residues. The CDR3, as DNA: TGCAGTGTTTCGTTGGCGGGGCCCGGCGATACGCAGTATTTT. This encodes CSVSLAGPGDTQYF.

The chain couples TRBV6-5 to TRBJ2-2; tentatively, D is TRBD2 (5 bases). The V end lost 0 bases, the J end lost 7 bases, and 9 bases lay between the germline ends. This CDR3 spans 14 amino acids. Germline loops: CDR1 MNHEY, CDR2 SVGAGI. DNA of the CDR3: TGTGCCAGCAGTTACTCGCGTGAGGGCGGGGAGCTGTTTTTT. Its translation: CASSYSREGGELFF.

This sequence joins TRBV2 and TRBJ1-5, with D possibly TRBD1 on 5 matching bases. CDR1 SNHLY and CDR2 FYNNEI come from the germline V gene. The V end lost 9 bases, the J end lost 4 bases, and 16 bases lay between the germline ends. The CDR3 is made up of 14 amino acids. The CDR3 DNA follows: TGTGCCAGTACCGGTGTCCGGACAAATCAGCCCCAGCATTTT. Translated, it gives CASTGVRTNQPQHF.

The rearrangement joins TRBV5-1 to TRBJ1-1; the D gene is possibly TRBD1 (6 bases). This CDR3 is 12 amino acids long. CDR1 is SGHRS, CDR2 YFSETQ, per germline. V gave up 7 bases and J gave up 7 bases, with 14 bases separating them. The CDR3 sequence: CASRMDSLEAFF. CDR3 sequence (DNA): TGCGCCAGCCGGATGGACAGTCTTGAAGCTTTCTTT.

The chain has TRBV6-5 and TRBJ2-4; D tentatively reads TRBD1 or TRBD2 (5 bases each). The DNA end favors TRBJ2-7, so the J call may be wrong. There are 12 residues in the CDR3. In germline, CDR1 is MNHEY, CDR2 SVGAGI. The CDR3 DNA reads TGTGCCAGCGCGAGGGGCCCCTACGAGCAGTACTTC. It specifies CASARGPYEQYF.

The chain uses TRBV5-1 and TRBJ2-7; no reliable D call. The ends were cut back, 5 bases at V and 7 bases at J, with 16 bases in the middle. The CDR3 consists of 13 residues. The germline V gene has CDR1 SGHRS and CDR2 YFSETQ. The CDR3 sequence: CASRGLGNNEQYF. In nucleotides, the CDR3 is TGCGCCAGCAGGGGTCTAGGGAACAATGAGCAGTACTTC.

This chain links TRBV20-1 with TRBJ2-3, with D perhaps assigned TRBD1 or TRBD2 (5 bases each). This CDR3 has 15 residues. Germline values: CDR1 DFQATT, CDR2 SNEGSKA (reference sequence). V was trimmed by 0 bases and J by 3 bases, leaving 13 bases between them. CDR3 coding DNA: TGCAGTGCTAGAGATGTTGAGGGGCCTACAGATACGCAGTATTTT. Protein product: CSARDVEGPTDTQYF.

This clonotype was seen only once. The rearrangement joins TRBV20-1 to TRBJ2-1; 12 positions match TRBD2. The ends lost 6 bases at V and 12 bases at J; junction bases unmatched: 12. This CDR3 spans 14 amino acids. Germline V CDR1 and CDR2: DFQATT, SNEGSKA (reference sequence). CDR3 DNA: TGCAGTGCAAACCTAGCGGGGGGGCTTCAGGTGCAGTTCTTC. Amino acids: CSANLAGGLQVQFF.

CDR3 region: CSATGGDGTEAFF. The CDR3 DNA reads as TGCAGCGCCACAGGGGGGGATGGCACTGAAGCTTTCTTT. V and J are TRBV29-1 and TRBJ1-1; TRBD1 agrees at 8 bases. V gave up 7 bases and J gave up 4 bases; unmatched junction bases: 8. CDR1 and CDR2 (germline): SQVTM, ANQGSEA. The CDR3 contains 13 residues.

This clonotype appeared a single time. Here the CDR3 DNA reads TGTGCCAGCAGTTTACCTCCAGCCCCGAATTCACCCCTCCACTTT. Encoded protein: CASSLPPAPNSPLHF. The rearrangement links TRBV28 to TRBJ1-6; D unclear. Germline V gene data show CDR1 as MDHEN and CDR2 as SYDVKM. CDR3 length: 15 residues. The V and J ends lost 2 bases and 7 bases respectively, with 12 bases between them. Full variable domain (remainder filled in from reference TRBV28 and TRBJ1-6): DVKVTQSSRYLVKRTGEKVFLECVQDMDHENMFWYRQDPGLGLRLIYFSYDVKMKEKGDIPEGYSVSREKKERFSLILESASTNQTSMYLCASSLPPAPNSPLHFGNGTRLTVT.

For the CDR3, the DNA is TGCGCCAGCAGCCAAGTGGGTGGGGAACCCTACGAGCAGTACTTC. Its protein product is CASSQVGGEPYEQYF. This rearrangement joins TRBV4-1 to TRBJ2-7; D gene uncertain. Germline V lookup: CDR1 MGHRA, CDR2 YSYEKL. This CDR3 is 15 amino acids long. V was trimmed by 1 base and J by 2 bases, leaving 12 bases between them.

The rearrangement links TRBV4-1 to TRBJ2-7; D ambiguous. This CDR3 comprises 15 residues. Per the germline V gene, CDR1 is MGHRA and CDR2 is YSYEKL. V lost 1 base to trimming and J lost 4 bases, with 14 bases between them. CDR3 in amino acids: CASSQAAADAYEQYF. CDR3 in DNA: TGCGCCAGCAGCCAAGCGGCTGCCGATGCGTACGAGCAGTACTTC.

The rearrangement uses TRBV15 and TRBJ2-5; 9 nucleotides agree with TRBD1. The J call may be wrong; the DNA end is better matched by TRBJ2-7. The CDR3 length is 14 residues. Looked up from germline, CDR1 is LNHNV and CDR2 is YYDKDF (reference sequence). DNA for the CDR3: TGTGCCACCAGCAGAGGGACAGGGGCCTACGAGCAGTACTTC. Its protein product is CATSRGTGAYEQYF.

This clonotype was seen more than once but under ten times. The V and J genes are TRBV4-3 and TRBJ2-5, with D maybe TRBD2 (5 bases). Trimming took 4 bases from V and 4 from J, leaving 22 bases between them. The CDR3 covers 17 residues. Germline CDR1 reads LGHNA; CDR2 reads YSLEER. The CDR3 protein is CASSLQSPILGGETQYF. CDR3 in DNA: TGCGCCAGCAGCCTCCAATCCCCGATACTAGGAGGAGAGACCCAGTACTTC.

This chain uses TRBV6-5 with TRBJ2-1; D possibly corresponds to TRBD2 (7 bases). This CDR3 region has 15 residues. Per the germline V gene, CDR1 is MNHEY and CDR2 is SVGAGI. V was clipped by 1 base and J by 7 bases, with 14 bases between them. The CDR3 protein is CASSYLGGGTNEQFF. DNA of the CDR3: TGTGCCAGCAGTTACTTGGGGGGGGGCACGAATGAGCAGTTCTTC.

This sequence joins TRBV3-1 and TRBJ2-4; no reliable D call. The J call is uncertain, as TRBJ2-5 better fits the DNA end. This CDR3 has 15 residues. Germline V CDR1 and CDR2: LGHDT, YNNKEL (reference sequence). The CDR3 sequence: CASSQDLSAEQTQYF. The CDR3 nucleotides are TGTGCCAGCAGCCAAGATCTCTCCGCGGAGCAGACCCAGTACTTC.